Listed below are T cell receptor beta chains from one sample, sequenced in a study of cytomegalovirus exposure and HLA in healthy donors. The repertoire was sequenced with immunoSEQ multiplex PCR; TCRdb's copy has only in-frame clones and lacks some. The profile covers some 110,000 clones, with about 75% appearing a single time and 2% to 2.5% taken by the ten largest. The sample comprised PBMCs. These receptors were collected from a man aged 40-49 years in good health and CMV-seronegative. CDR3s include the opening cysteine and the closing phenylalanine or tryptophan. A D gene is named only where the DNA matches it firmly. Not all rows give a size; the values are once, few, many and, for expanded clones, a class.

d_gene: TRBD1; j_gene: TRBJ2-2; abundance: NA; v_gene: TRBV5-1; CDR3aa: CASRWGTAANTGELFF; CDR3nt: TGCGCCAGCAGGTGGGGGACAGCCGCGAACACCGGGGAGCTGTTTTTT
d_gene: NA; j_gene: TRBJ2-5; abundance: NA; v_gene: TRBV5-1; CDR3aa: CASSVTVSAQETQYF; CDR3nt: TGCGCCAGTAGCGTGACAGTTTCGGCGCAAGAGACCCAGTACTTC
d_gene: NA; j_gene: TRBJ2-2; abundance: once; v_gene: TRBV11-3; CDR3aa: CASSLDRGGGELFF; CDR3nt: TGTGCCAGCAGCTTAGATAGGGGAGGCGGGGAGCTGTTTTTT
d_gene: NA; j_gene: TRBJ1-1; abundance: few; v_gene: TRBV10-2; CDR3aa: CASSPGLAEAFF; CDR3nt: TGCGCCAGCAGCCCAGGGTTGGCTGAAGCTTTCTTT
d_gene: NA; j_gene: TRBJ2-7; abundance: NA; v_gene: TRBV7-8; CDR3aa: CASSLGGGYEQYF; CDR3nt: TGTGCCAGCAGCCTAGGGGGGGGCTACGAGCAGTACTTC
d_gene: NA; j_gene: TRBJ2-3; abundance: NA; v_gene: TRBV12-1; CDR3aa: CASSHDPGQGAEKKSSDTQYF; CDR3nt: TGTGCCAGCAGCCACGACCCGGGACAGGGGGCTGAGAAAAAGTCATCAGATACGCAGTATTTT
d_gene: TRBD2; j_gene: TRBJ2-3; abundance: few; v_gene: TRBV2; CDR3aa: CASSARLAGVTDTQYF; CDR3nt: TGTGCCAGCAGTGCCCGACTAGCGGGGGTCACAGATACGCAGTATTTT
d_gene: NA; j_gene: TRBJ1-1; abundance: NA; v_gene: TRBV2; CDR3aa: CASSPRTVWNTEAFF; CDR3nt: TGTGCCAGCAGTCCACGGACAGTTTGGAACACTGAAGCTTTCTTT
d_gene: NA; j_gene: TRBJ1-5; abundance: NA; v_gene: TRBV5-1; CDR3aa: CASSFNPNQPQHF; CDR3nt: TGCGCCAGCAGCTTTAATCCTAATCAGCCCCAGCATTTT
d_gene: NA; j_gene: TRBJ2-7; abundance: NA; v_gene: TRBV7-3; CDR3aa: CASSPVGGSSREQYF; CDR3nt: TGTGCCAGCAGTCCGGTAGGGGGTTCCTCTAGGGAGCAGTACTTC
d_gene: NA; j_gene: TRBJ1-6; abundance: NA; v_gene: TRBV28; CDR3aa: CASRGGNSPLHF; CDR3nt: TGTGCCAGTAGGGGAGGTAATTCACCCCTCCACTTT
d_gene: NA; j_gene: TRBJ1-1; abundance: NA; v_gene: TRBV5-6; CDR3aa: CASSRTAARAEAFF; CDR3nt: TGTGCCAGCAGCAGGACAGCTGCTAGGGCTGAAGCTTTCTTT
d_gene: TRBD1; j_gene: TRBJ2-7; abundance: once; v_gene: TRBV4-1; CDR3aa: CASSQVPGQGRDEQYF; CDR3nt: TGCGCCAGCAGCCAGGTGCCGGGACAGGGGAGGGACGAGCAGTACTTC
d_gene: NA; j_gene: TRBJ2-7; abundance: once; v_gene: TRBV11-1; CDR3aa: CASSLLGSTYEQYF; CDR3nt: TGTGCCAGCAGCTTATTGGGCAGTACCTACGAGCAGTACTTC
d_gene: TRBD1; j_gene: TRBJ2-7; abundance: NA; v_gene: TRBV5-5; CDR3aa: CASSWTGGDYEQYF; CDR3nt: TGTGCCAGCAGCTGGACAGGGGGCGACTACGAGCAGTACTTC
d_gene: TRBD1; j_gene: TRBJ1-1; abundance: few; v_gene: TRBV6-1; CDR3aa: CASRAPGQVVTEAFF; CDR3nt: TGTGCCAGCAGGGCTCCGGGACAGGTGGTCACTGAAGCTTTCTTT
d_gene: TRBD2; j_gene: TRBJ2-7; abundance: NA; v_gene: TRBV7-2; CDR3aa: CASSSGRAIEQYF; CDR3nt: TGTGCCAGCAGCTCGGGGAGGGCTATCGAGCAGTACTTC
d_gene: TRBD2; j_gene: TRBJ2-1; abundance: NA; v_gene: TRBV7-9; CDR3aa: CASSRERGAYEQFF; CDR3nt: TGTGCCAGCAGCCGCGAGCGGGGGGCTTATGAGCAGTTCTTC
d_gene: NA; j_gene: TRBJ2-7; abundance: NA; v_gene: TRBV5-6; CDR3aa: CASSLVPASVLDEQYF; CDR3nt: TGTGCCAGCAGCTTGGTCCCGGCTAGCGTGCTAGACGAGCAGTACTTC
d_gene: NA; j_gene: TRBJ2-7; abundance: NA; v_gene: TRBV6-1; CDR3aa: CASSTPGTPSYEQYF; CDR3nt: TGTGCCAGCAGTACTCCCGGGACACCATCCTACGAGCAGTACTTC
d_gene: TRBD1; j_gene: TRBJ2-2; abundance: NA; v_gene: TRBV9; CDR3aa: CASRRGTGAGELFF; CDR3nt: TGTGCCAGCAGGCGCGGGACAGGGGCCGGGGAGCTGTTTTTT
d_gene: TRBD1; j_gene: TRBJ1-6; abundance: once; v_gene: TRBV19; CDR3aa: CASTEDRGINSPLHF; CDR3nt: TGTGCCAGTACCGAAGACAGGGGGATTAATTCACCCCTCCACTTT
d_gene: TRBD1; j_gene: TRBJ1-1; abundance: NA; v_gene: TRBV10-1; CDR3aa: CASSRNSPGQTGTEAFF; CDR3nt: TGCGCCAGCAGCCGAAATTCTCCGGGACAGACGGGGACTGAAGCTTTCTTT
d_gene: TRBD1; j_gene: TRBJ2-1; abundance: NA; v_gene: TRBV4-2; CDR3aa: CASSLSTGQNEQFF; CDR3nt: TGTGCCAGCAGCCTTTCGACAGGGCAAAATGAGCAGTTCTTC
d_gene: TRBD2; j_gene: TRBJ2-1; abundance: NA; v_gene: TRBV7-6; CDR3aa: CASSSPSSGNEQFF; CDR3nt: TGTGCCAGCAGCTCTCCATCTAGCGGAAATGAGCAGTTCTTC
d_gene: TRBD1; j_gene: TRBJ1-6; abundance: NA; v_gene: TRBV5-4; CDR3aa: CASSFNRGRSPLHF; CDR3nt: TGTGCCAGCAGCTTTAACAGGGGAAGATCACCCCTCCACTTT
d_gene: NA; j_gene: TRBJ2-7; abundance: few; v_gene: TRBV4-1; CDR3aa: CASSQDIFRGSYEQYF; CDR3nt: TGCGCCAGCAGCCAAGATATATTCCGCGGCTCCTACGAGCAGTACTTC
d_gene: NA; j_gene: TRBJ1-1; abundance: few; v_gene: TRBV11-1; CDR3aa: CASSPVRVNTEAFF; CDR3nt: TGTGCCAGCAGTCCCGTGAGGGTGAACACTGAAGCTTTCTTT
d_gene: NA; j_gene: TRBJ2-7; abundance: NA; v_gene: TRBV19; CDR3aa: CASSRSGLSSYEQYF; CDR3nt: TGTGCCAGTAGTAGAAGCGGGTTGAGCTCCTACGAGCAGTACTTC
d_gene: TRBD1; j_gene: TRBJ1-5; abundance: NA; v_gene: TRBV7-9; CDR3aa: CASGQGPDQPQHF; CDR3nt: TGTGCCAGCGGACAGGGCCCGGATCAGCCCCAGCATTTT
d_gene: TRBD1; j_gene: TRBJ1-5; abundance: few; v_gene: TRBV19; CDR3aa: CASSGTGDQPQHF; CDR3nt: TGTGCCAGTAGCGGGACAGGGGATCAGCCCCAGCATTTT
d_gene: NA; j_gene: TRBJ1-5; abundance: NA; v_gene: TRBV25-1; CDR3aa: CASSLRYSNQPQHF; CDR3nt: TGTGCCAGCAGCTTACGGTATAGCAATCAGCCCCAGCATTTT
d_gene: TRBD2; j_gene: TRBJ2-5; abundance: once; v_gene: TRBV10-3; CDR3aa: CAIKWGTSGTQYF; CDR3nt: TGTGCCATCAAGTGGGGGACTAGCGGGACCCAGTACTTC
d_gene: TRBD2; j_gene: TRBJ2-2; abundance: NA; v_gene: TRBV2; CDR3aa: CASSGPLAGTGELFF; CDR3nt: TGTGCCAGCAGCGGGCCCTTAGCGGGAACCGGGGAGCTGTTTTTT
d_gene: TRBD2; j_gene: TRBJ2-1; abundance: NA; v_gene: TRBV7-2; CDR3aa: CASSREATRTSGNEQFF; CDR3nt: TGTGCCAGCAGCCGAGAAGCGACCCGGACTAGCGGCAATGAGCAGTTCTTC
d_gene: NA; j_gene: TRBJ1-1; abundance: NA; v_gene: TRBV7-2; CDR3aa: CASSSEGGGTEAFF; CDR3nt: TGTGCCAGCAGCTCCGAAGGCGGGGGCACTGAAGCTTTCTTT
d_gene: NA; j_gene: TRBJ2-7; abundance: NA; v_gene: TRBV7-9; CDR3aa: CASSQRTGAGGEQYF; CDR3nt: TGTGCCAGCAGCCAGCGGACAGGAGCCGGGGGTGAGCAGTACTTC
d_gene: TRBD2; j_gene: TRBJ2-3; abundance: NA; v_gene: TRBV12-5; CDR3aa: CASGAGTSHTQYF; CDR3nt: TGTGCTAGTGGTGCGGGGACTAGCCATACGCAGTATTTT
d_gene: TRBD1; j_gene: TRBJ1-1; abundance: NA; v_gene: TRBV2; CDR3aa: CASSEGQGSTEAFF; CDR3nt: TGTGCCAGCAGCGAGGGACAGGGTAGCACTGAAGCTTTCTTT
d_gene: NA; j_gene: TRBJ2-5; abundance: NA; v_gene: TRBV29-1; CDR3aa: CSVVGGAERARGGTQYF; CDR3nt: TGCAGCGTTGTGGGGGGAGCGGAGCGGGCAAGGGGTGGGACCCAGTACTTC
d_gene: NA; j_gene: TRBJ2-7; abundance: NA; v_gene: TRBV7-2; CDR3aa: CASGNYEQYF; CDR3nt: TGTGCCAGCGGCAACTACGAGCAGTACTTC
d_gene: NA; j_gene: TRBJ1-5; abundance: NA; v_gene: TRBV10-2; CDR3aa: CASSDIRAYSNQPQHF; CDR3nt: TGCGCCAGCAGTGATATCAGGGCTTATAGCAATCAGCCCCAGCATTTT
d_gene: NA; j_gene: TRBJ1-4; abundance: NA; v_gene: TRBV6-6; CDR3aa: CASTNGGLNEKLFF; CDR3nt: TGTGCCAGCACCAACGGGGGGCTCAATGAAAAACTGTTTTTT
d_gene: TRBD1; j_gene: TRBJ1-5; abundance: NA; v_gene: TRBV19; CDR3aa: CASSTDRGRNQPQHF; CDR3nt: TGTGCCAGTAGTACGGACAGGGGTCGCAATCAGCCCCAGCATTTT
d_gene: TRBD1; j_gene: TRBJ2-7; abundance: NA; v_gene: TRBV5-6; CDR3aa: CASSPQGAYEQYF; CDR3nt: TGTGCCAGCAGCCCGCAGGGGGCCTACGAGCAGTACTTC